This passage covers 19 T cell receptor beta chains from one sample sequenced in a study of blood T cell repertoires in COVID-19. Sequencing was performed with immunoSEQ multiplex PCR; in TCRdb, only in-frame clones are kept and a portion is missing. The data hold about 300,000 clones, with about 85% observed a single time. Sequenced: PBMCs or T cells enriched from blood (not recorded which). All receptors come from a woman in her 30s who had recovered from COVID-19.

Here the CDR3 DNA reads TGTGCCTGGAGTCGGTATGAAGATCAGCCCCAGCATTTT. The encoded protein is CAWSRYEDQPQHF. V usage is TRBV30 and J usage is TRBJ1-5, with D unresolved. CDR1 and CDR2 from the germline V gene are GTSNPN and SVGIG (reference sequence). The V end was cut by 2 bases, the J end by 5 bases, with 10 bases between. The CDR3 covers 13 residues. Full variable domain (missing parts from reference TRBV30 and TRBJ1-5): SQTIHQWPATLVQPVGSPLSLECTVEGTSNPNLYWYRQAAGRGLQLLFYSVGIGQISSEVPQNLSASRPQDRQFILSSKKLLLSDSGFYLCAWSRYEDQPQHFGDGTRLSIL.

V and J are TRBV9 and TRBJ2-3; TRBD2 aligns across 11 bases. This CDR3 is built from 15 residues. Germline CDR1 SGDLS, CDR2 YYNGEE. Trimming removed 3 bases from V and 4 bases from J; junction bases left unmatched: 4. In DNA form, the CDR3 reads TGTGCCAGCAGCGAACTAGCGGGGGAACCAGATACGCAGTATTTT. Its protein product is CASSELAGEPDTQYF.

This chain uses TRBV18 with TRBJ1-1; TRBD1 aligns across 11 bases. Germline values: CDR1 KGHSH, CDR2 LQKENI. This CDR3 region has 15 residues. Germline trimming cut 3 bases from V and 5 bases from J; bases unmatched to any gene: 5. CDR3 loop: CASSPGQGAGTEAFF. The CDR3 nucleotides are TGTGCCAGCTCACCTGGACAGGGGGCAGGGACTGAAGCTTTCTTT.

The chain links TRBV19 to TRBJ1-4, with D possibly being TRBD1 (6 bases). The CDR3 is made up of 15 amino acids. From germline, CDR1 is LNHDA and CDR2 SQIVND (reference sequence). Trimming took 5 bases from V and 3 from J, leaving 13 bases between them. In nucleotides, the CDR3 is TGTGCCAGTAGTCCCTCCAGGGGCCCTAATGAAAAACTGTTTTTT. As protein: CASSPSRGPNEKLFF.

The V gene is TRBV5-1, the J gene TRBJ2-2; 8 positions match TRBD2. Germline trimming cut 3 bases from V and 0 bases from J; bases unmatched to any gene: 4. The CDR3 sequence is 16 residues long. Germline CDR1 SGHRS, CDR2 YFSETQ. The CDR3 nucleotides are TGCGCCAGCAGCTCGACGGGGGGGGCGAACACCGGGGAGCTGTTTTTT. This sequence encodes CASSSTGGANTGELFF.

The V and J genes are TRBV13 and TRBJ2-2, with 7 bases that match TRBD2. J gave up 0 bases and V 4 bases, and 5 bases lay outside the gene matches. This CDR3 contains 16 residues. Germline assignment: CDR1 PRHDT and CDR2 FYEKMQ (reference sequence). This chain's CDR3 is CASSSLGLANTGELFF. CDR3 nucleotides: TGTGCCAGCAGCTCACTAGGACTAGCGAACACCGGGGAGCTGTTTTTT.

V usage is TRBV7-9 and J usage is TRBJ1-1; no definite D call. This CDR3 comprises 16 residues. CDR1 SEHNR and CDR2 FQNEAQ come from the germline V gene (reference sequence). Trimming left V 1 base short and J 3 bases short, with 15 bases between. In nucleotides, the CDR3 is TGTGCCAGCAGCTTAGATCGATCGGGGTCCGACACTGAAGCTTTCTTT. Translating it yields CASSLDRSGSDTEAFF.

CDR3 residues: CASSLRQKRGGYTF. In DNA form, the CDR3 reads TGTGCCAGCAGTTTAAGACAGAAAAGAGGAGGCTACACCTTC. This rearrangement joins TRBV27 to TRBJ1-2; maybe TRBD1 (5 bases). Germline CDR1 reads MNHEY; CDR2 reads SMNVEV (reference sequence). This CDR3 spans 14 amino acids. V was trimmed by 2 bases and J by 8 bases, leaving 15 bases between them.

V and J are TRBV19 and TRBJ2-1, with D perhaps TRBD1 (6 bases). The V end lost 7 bases, the J end lost 6 bases, and 13 bases lay between the germline ends. Per the germline V gene, CDR1 is LNHDA and CDR2 is SQIVND (reference sequence). The length of the CDR3 is 13 residues. CDR3 loop: CASTSVGANEQFF. In DNA form, the CDR3 reads TGTGCCAGTACTAGTGTGGGGGCCAATGAGCAGTTCTTC.

This sequence joins TRBV6-1 and TRBJ1-2; the D gene is possibly TRBD1 (5 bases). The V and J ends lost 3 bases and 5 bases respectively, with 7 bases between them. Germline loops: CDR1 MNHNS, CDR2 SASEGT. The CDR3 consists of 12 residues. CDR3: CASSDRVYGYTF. The CDR3 DNA sequence: TGTGCCAGCAGTGACAGGGTGTATGGCTACACCTTC.

The gene calls are TRBV30 and TRBJ1-2; D remains unclear. V lost 8 bases, J lost 7 bases, and 14 bases lay in between. Germline values: CDR1 GTSNPN, CDR2 SVGIG (reference sequence). The CDR3 is 11 residues long. The CDR3 coding sequence is TGTGCCATCGGCGGTCCCCGTGGCTACACCTTC. Translating gives CAIGGPRGYTF.

This chain uses TRBV10-3 with TRBJ1-2; D ambiguous. The CDR3 covers 13 residues. Per germline, CDR1 ENHRY and CDR2 SYGVKD. V shed 4 bases and J shed 4 bases, with 10 bases lying between them. In DNA form, the CDR3 reads TGTGCCATCAGTGGAGGCCGCATCTATGGCTACACCTTC. Translated: CAISGGRIYGYTF.

This clone occurred once. The chain couples TRBV5-1 to TRBJ2-2; 9 nucleotides agree with TRBD1. Trimming took 4 bases from V and 3 from J; bases not matched to a gene: 10. From germline, CDR1 is SGHRS and CDR2 YFSETQ. The CDR3 extends over 17 amino acids. CDR3 amino acids: CASSPFGDRADTGELFF. In DNA, the CDR3 is TGCGCCAGCAGCCCGTTTGGGGACAGGGCGGACACCGGGGAGCTGTTTTTT.

V usage is TRBV30 and J usage is TRBJ1-1; tentative D call: TRBD1 (6 bases). V was shortened by 1 base and J by 8 bases, with 20 bases between the two germline ends. The CDR3 has 15 amino acids. In germline, CDR1 is GTSNPN, CDR2 SVGIG (reference sequence). CDR3 region: CAWSASGRGLGEAFF. CDR3 in DNA: TGTGCCTGGAGTGCTTCAGGGAGGGGGTTGGGGGAAGCTTTCTTT.

The chain is built from TRBV30 and TRBJ2-7; 8 bases are a match to TRBD1. Germline assignment: CDR1 GTSNPN and CDR2 SVGIG (reference sequence). The CDR3 consists of 13 residues. V was clipped by 1 base and J by 6 bases; unmatched bases: 5. This chain's CDR3 is CAWSGTGFGEQYF. Here the CDR3 DNA reads TGTGCCTGGAGTGGGACAGGGTTTGGCGAGCAGTACTTC.

The chain employs TRBV27 and TRBJ2-7; TRBD2 aligns across 9 bases. J was trimmed by 3 bases and V by 4 bases; bases with no gene match: 4. Looked up from germline, CDR1 is MNHEY and CDR2 is SMNVEV (reference sequence). The CDR3 loop spans 14 amino acids. The CDR3 sequence is CASSSSSGVYEQYF. CDR3 coding DNA: TGTGCCAGCAGTTCGTCTAGCGGGGTCTACGAGCAGTACTTC.

This rearrangement joins TRBV19 to TRBJ2-1; 7 nucleotides line up with TRBD1. This CDR3 is 13 amino acids long. Trimming removed 7 bases from V and 6 bases from J; junction bases left unmatched: 6. Germline V gene sequence: CDR1 LNHDA, CDR2 SQIVND (reference sequence). The CDR3 sequence: CASTNTGVNEQFF. The CDR3 DNA sequence: TGTGCCAGTACCAATACAGGGGTCAATGAGCAGTTCTTC.

The chain combines TRBV5-5 with TRBJ1-2; no firm D call. Trimming took 3 bases from V and 5 from J, leaving 14 bases between them. Per germline, CDR1 SGHKS and CDR2 YYEKEE (reference sequence). The CDR3 sequence is 14 residues long. The CDR3: CASSSPGGIYGYTF. The CDR3 nucleotides read TGTGCCAGCAGCTCCCCCGGCGGGATATATGGCTACACCTTC.

The rearrangement links TRBV6-4 to TRBJ1-6; no reliable D call. CDR1 is MRHNA and CDR2 is SNTAGT in the germline V gene. The germline V and J ends were trimmed by 4 bases and 9 bases, with 4 bases remaining between them. The CDR3 has 11 amino acids. Written as DNA, the CDR3 is TGTGCCAGCAGTGCGGGTTCACCCCTCCACTTT. Protein: CASSAGSPLHF.